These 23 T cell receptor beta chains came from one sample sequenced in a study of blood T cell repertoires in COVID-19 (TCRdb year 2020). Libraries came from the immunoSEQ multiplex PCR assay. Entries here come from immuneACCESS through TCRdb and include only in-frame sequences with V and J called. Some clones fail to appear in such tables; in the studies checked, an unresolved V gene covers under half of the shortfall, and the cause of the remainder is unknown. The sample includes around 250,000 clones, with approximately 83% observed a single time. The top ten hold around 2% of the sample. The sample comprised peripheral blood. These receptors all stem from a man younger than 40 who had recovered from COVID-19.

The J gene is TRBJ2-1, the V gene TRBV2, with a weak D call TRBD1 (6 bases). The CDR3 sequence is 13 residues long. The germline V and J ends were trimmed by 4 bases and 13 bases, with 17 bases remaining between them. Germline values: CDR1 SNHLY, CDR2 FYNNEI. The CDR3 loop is CASSVDGTTVQFF. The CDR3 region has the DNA TGTGCCAGCAGTGTGGATGGGACAACCGTTCAGTTCTTC.

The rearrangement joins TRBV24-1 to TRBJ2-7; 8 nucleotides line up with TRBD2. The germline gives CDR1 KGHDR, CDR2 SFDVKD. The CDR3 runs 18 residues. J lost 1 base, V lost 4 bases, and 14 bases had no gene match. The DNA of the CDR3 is TGTGCCACCAGTGACGGCCATCCCTGGCGGGGGGATTCCTACGAGCAGTACGTC. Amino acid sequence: CATSDGHPWRGDSYEQYV.

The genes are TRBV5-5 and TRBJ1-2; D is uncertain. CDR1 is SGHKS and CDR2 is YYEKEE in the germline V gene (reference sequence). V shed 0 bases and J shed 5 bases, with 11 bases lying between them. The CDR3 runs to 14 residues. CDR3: CASSLVEGSYGYTF. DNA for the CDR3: TGTGCCAGCAGCTTGGTTGAGGGTTCGTATGGCTACACCTTC.

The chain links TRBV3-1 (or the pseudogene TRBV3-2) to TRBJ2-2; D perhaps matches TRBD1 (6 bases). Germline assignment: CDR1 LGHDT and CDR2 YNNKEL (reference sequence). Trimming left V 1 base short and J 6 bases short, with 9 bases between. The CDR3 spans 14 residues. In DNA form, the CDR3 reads TGTGCCAGCAGCCAAGTAAAGGGGGCCGGGGAGCTGTTTTTT. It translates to CASSQVKGAGELFF.

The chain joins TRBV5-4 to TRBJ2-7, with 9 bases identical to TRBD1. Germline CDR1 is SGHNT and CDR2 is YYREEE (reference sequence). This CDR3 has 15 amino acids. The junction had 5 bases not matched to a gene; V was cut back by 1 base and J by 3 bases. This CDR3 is CASSLLGTGNYEQYF. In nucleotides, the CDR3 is TGTGCCAGCAGCTTGTTAGGGACAGGGAACTACGAGCAGTACTTC.

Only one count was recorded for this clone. As DNA, the CDR3 is TGTGCCAGCAGCTCGGATCTACAGGGATACCAAGAGACCCAGTACTTC. It yields the protein CASSSDLQGYQETQYF. The rearrangement links TRBV5-8 to TRBJ2-5; perhaps TRBD1 as D (6 bases). The germline V and J ends were trimmed by 3 bases and 0 bases, with 15 bases remaining between them. The CDR3 runs 16 residues. CDR1 is SGHTS, CDR2 YDEGEE, per germline.

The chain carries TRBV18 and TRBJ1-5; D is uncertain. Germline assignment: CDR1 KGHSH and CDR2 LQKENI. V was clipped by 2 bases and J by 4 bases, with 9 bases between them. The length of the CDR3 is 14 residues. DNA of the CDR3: TGTGCCAGCTCACCAACGACACTGAATCAGCCCCAGCATTTT. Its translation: CASSPTTLNQPQHF.

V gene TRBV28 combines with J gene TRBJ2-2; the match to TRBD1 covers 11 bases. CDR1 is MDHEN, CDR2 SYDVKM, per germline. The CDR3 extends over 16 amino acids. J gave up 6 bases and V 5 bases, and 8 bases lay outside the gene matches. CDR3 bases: TGTGCCAGCAGTACAGGACAGGGGGCCTCCCCCGGGGAGCTGTTTTTT. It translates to CASSTGQGASPGELFF.

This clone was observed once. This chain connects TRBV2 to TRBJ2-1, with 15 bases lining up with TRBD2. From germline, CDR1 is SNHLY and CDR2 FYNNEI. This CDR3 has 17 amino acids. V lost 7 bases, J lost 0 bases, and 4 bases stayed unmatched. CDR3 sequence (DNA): TGTGCCAGCATCGGGACTAGCGGGGGGAGCTCCTACAATGAGCAGTTCTTC. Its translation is CASIGTSGGSSYNEQFF.

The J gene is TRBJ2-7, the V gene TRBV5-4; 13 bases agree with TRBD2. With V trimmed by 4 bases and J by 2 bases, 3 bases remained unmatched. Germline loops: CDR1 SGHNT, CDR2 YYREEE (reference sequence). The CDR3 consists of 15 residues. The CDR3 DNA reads TGTGCCAGCAGCAGAACTAGCGGGGGGGCCTACGAGCAGTACTTC. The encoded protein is CASSRTSGGAYEQYF.

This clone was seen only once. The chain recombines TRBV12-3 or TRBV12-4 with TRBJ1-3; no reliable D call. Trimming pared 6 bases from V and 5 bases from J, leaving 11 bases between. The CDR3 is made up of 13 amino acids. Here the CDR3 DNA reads TGTGCCAGCAGAGCGGGGTCTCGAAACACCATATATTTT. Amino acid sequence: CASRAGSRNTIYF.

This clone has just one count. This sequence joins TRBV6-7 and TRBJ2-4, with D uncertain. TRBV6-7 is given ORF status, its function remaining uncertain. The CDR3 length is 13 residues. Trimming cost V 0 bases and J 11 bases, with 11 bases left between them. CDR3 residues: CASSYSPQKFQYF. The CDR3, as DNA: TGTGCCAGCAGTTACTCCCCACAGAAGTTTCAGTACTTC.

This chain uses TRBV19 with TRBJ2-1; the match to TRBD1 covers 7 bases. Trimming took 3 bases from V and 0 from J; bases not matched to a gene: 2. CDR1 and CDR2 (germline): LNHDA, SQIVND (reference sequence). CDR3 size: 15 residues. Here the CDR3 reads CASSMAGGSYNEQFF. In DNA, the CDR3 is TGTGCCAGTAGTATGGCAGGGGGCTCCTACAATGAGCAGTTCTTC.

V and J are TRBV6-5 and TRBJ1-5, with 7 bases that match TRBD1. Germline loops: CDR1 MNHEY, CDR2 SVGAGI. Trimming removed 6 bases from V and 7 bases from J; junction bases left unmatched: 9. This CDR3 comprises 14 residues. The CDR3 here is CASSQDRAIQPQHF. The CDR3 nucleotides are TGTGCCAGCAGCCAAGACAGGGCGATCCAGCCCCAGCATTTT.

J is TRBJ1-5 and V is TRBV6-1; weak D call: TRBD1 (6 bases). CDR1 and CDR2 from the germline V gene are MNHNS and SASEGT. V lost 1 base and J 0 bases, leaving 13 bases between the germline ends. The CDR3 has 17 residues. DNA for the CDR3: TGTGCCAGCAGTGAAGATCCGGGACACCTTAGCAATCAGCCCCAGCATTTT. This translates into CASSEDPGHLSNQPQHF.

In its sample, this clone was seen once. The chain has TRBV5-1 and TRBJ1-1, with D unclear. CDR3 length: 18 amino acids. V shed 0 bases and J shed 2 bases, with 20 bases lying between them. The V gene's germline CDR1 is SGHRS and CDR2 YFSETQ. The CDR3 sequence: CASSLGFQRLRKNTEAFF. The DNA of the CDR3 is TGCGCCAGCAGCTTGGGGTTCCAGAGGCTACGAAAAAACACTGAAGCTTTCTTT.

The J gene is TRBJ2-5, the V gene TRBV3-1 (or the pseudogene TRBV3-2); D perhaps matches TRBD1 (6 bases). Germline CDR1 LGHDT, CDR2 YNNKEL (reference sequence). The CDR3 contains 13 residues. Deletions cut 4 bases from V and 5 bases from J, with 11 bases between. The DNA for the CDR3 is TGTGCCAGCAGCCTCCAGGGGTACGAGACCCAGTACTTC. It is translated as CASSLQGYETQYF.

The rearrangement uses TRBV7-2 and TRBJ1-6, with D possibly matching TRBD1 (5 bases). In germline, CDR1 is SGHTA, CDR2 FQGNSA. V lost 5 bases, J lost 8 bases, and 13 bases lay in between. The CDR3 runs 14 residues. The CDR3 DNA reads TGTGCCAGCAGCATCAGGGAGGAGGATTCACCCCTCCACTTT. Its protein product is CASSIREEDSPLHF. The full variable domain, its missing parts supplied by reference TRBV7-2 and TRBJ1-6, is GAGVSQSPSNKVTEKGKDVELRCDPISGHTALYWYRQSLGQGLEFLIYFQGNSAPDKSGLPSDRFSAERTGGSVSTLTIQRTQQEDSAVYLCASSIREEDSPLHFGNGTRLTVT.

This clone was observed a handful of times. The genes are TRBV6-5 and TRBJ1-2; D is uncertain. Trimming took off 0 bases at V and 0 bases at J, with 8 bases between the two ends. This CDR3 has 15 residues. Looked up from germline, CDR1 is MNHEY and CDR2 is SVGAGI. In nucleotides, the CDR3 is TGTGCCAGCAGTTACTCGCAGCGTTCTAACTATGGCTACACCTTC. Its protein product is CASSYSQRSNYGYTF.

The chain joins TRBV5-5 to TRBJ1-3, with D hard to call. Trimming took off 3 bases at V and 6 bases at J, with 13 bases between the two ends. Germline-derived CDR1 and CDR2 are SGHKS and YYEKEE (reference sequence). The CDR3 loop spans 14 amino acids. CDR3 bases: TGTGCCAGCAGCTCCCTCCCCGGGGAAAACACCATATATTTT. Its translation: CASSSLPGENTIYF.

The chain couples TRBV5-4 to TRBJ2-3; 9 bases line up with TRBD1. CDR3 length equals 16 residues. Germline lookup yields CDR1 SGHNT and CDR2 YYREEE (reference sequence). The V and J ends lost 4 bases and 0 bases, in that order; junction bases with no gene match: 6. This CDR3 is CASSHEQGASTDTQYF. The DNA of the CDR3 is TGTGCCAGCAGCCATGAACAGGGGGCTAGCACAGATACGCAGTATTTT.

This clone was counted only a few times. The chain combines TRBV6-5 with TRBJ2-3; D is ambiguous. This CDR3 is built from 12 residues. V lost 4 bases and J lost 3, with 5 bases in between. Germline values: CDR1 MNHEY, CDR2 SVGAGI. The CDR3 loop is CASSSGTDTQYF. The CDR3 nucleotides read TGTGCCAGCAGTTCCGGGACAGATACGCAGTATTTT.

The CDR3 nucleotides are TGCGCCAGCAGCCCCTGGCTAGCCCCACAAGAGACCCAGTACTTC. This codes for CASSPWLAPQETQYF. The chain joins TRBV5-1 to TRBJ2-5; TRBD2 might be the D (5 bases). This CDR3 has 15 amino acids. In germline, CDR1 is SGHRS, CDR2 YFSETQ. V was clipped by 4 bases and J by 2 bases, with 15 bases between them.